The clone carrying this T cell receptor (beta chain) was seen a handful of times. This sample is drawn from a study of molecular identifiers for immune sequencing clone quantification. V lost 5 bases to trimming and J lost 7 bases, with 10 bases between them. Germline V lookup: CDR1 SGHRS, CDR2 YFSETQ. CDR3 length: 11 residues. TCRdb recomputed calls from the PCR reads with MiXCR, one row per CDR3 protein. The data show about 640,000 distinct CDR3 sequences, with just under 20% seen just once and roughly 0.85% held by the top ten. This TCR was sampled from a human donor in good health. Some libraries in this study had Jurkat cell RNA spiked in. Sequenced sample: naive CD8+ T cells from blood, with Jurkat cell RNA spiked in. The subset was: FACS-sorted CD8+CD4-CCR7+CD45RA+ naive T cells. V and J are TRBV5-1 and TRBJ2-7, with TRBD2 as a possible D gene (5 bases). The CDR3 loop reads CASSISGEQYF. The CDR3 DNA reads as TGCGCCAGCAGTATATCGGGAGAGCAGTACTTC.